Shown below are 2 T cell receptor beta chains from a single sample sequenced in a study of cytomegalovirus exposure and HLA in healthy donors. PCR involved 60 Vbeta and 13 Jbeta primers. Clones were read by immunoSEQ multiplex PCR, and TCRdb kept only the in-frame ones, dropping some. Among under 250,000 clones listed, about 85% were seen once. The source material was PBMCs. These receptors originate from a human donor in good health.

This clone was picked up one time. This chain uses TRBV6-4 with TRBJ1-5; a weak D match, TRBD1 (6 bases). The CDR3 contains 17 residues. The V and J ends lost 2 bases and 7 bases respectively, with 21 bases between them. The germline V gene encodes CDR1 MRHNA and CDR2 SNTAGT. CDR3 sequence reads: CASSDLNPRQGNQPQHF. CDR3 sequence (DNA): TGTGCCAGCAGTGACCTCAACCCACGGCAGGGGAACCAGCCCCAGCATTTT.

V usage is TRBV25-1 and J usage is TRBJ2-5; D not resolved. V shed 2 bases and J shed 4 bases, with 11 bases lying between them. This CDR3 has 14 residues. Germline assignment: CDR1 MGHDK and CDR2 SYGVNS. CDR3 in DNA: TGTGCCAGCAGTGAAGTTGGTGTTAGAGAGACCCAGTACTTC. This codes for CASSEVGVRETQYF.